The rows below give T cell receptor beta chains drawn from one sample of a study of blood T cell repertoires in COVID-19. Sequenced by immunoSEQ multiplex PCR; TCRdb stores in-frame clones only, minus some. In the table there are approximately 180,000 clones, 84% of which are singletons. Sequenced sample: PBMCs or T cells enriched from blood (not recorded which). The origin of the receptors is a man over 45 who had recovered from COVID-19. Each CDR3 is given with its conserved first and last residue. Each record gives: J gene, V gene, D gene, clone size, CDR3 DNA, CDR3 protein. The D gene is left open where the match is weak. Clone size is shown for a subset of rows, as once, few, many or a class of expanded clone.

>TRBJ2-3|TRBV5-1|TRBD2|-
TGCGCCAGCAGCCACAAGCGGGGGGGCGAAGATACGCAGTATTTT
CASSHKRGGEDTQYF
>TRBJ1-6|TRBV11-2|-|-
TGTGCCAGCAGCCCGCCCAGGGTAACCTATAATTCACCCCTCCACTTT
CASSPPRVTYNSPLHF
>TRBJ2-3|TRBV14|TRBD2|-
TGTGCCAGCAGCCACCGCCGAGGGGAGGGGTCCCCAGATACGCAGTATTTT
CASSHRRGEGSPDTQYF
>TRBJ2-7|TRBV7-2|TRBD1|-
TGTGCCAGCAGCCATACTCAAACAGGGGTTGCCGAGCAGTACTTC
CASSHTQTGVAEQYF
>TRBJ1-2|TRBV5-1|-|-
TGCGCCAGCAGCCCCTACCGACAGCAGAACAACTATGGCTACACCTTC
CASSPYRQQNNYGYTF
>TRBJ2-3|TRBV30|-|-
TGTGCCTGGAGACGAGAGGGCAACACAGATACGCAGTATTTT
CAWRREGNTDTQYF
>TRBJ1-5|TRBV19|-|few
TGTGCCAGTACCATGGAGGGGAGAGATAATCAGCCCCAGCATTTT
CASTMEGRDNQPQHF
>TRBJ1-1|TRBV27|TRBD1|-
TGTGCCAGCAGAGACGGGACAGCATTGAACACTGAAGCTTTCTTT
CASRDGTALNTEAFF
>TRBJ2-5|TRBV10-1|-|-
TGCGCCAGCAGTGAAGGCTTAGGTGAAGGCAGGCGAGAGACCCAGTACTTC
CASSEGLGEGRRETQYF
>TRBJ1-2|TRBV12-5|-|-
TGTGCTAGTGGTTTGGGCAGTAACTATGGCTACACCTTC
CASGLGSNYGYTF
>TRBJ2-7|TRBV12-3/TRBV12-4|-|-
TGTGCCAGCAGTTTAGGCAGTTACGAGCAGTACTTC
CASSLGSYEQYF
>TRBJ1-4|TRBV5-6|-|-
TGTGCCAGCAGCTTTTATGGGGGGACTAATGAAAAACTGTTTTTT
CASSFYGGTNEKLFF
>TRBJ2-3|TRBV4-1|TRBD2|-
TGCGCCAGCAGCCCATTGCCGGGGGGGGTCACAGATACGCAGTATTTT
CASSPLPGGVTDTQYF
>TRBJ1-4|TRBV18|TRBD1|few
TGTGCCAGCTCAGCTACCGGGACAGGGGTATCAACTAATGAAAAACTGTTTTTT
CASSATGTGVSTNEKLFF
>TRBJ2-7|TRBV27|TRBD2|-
TGTGCCAGCAGAAGACTAGCGGCCTCCTACGAGCAGTACTTC
CASRRLAASYEQYF
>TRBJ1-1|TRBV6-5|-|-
TGTGCCAGCAGTAAGACAGTGAACACTGAAGCTTTCTTT
CASSKTVNTEAFF
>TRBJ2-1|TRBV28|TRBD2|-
TGTGCCTCCACGTCTAGCGGGGGGCTTGGCTCCTACAATGAGCAGTTCTTC
CASTSSGGLGSYNEQFF
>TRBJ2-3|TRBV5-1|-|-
TGCGCCAGCACCCCCTTCGAGGTGGCGCGGGATACGCAGTATTTT
CASTPFEVARDTQYF
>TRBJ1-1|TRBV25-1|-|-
TGTGCCAGCCAGAGGGGGACTGAAGCTTTCTTT
CASQRGTEAFF
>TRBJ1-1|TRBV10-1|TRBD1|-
TGCGCCAGCAGTCGCCGGGACAGAGATGAAGCTTTCTTT
CASSRRDRDEAFF
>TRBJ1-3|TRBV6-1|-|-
TGTGCCAGCAGTGAAGCTCGAGCCTCCTCTGGAAACACCATATATTTT
CASSEARASSGNTIYF
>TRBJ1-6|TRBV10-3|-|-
TGTGCCATCAGTGGACAGGATAATTCACCCCTCCACTTT
CAISGQDNSPLHF
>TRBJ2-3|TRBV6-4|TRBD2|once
TGTGCCAGCAGTGACGGGGGGGCAGATACGCAGTATTTT
CASSDGGADTQYF
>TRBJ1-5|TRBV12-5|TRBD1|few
TGTGCTAGTGGTTTGTTTACAGGGGGCAGGCGCAATCAGCCCCAGCATTTT
CASGLFTGGRRNQPQHF
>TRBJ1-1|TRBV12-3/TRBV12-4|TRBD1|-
TGTGCCAGCAGTCTAAACAGGGGTGAAGCTTTCTTT
CASSLNRGEAFF
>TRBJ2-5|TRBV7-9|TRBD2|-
TGTGCCAGCAGCTTAGGACGGCGCGGGGGGGCCGGAGAGACCCAGTACTTC
CASSLGRRGGAGETQYF
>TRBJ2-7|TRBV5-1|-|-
TGCGCCAGCAGCACGACAGTAGGGGGCTACGAGCAGTACTTC
CASSTTVGGYEQYF
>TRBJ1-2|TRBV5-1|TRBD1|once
TGCGCCAGCAGCTTGGGACAGGGGGTCTATGGCTACACCTTC
CASSLGQGVYGYTF
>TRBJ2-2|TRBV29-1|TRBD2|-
TGCAGCGTAGAAGCGGGGGGGCCTCCCGGGGAGCTGTTTTTT
CSVEAGGPPGELFF
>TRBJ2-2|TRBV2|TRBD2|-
TGTGCCAGCAGTGAACGAGCGGGGGGGCCTGGGGAGCTGTTTTTT
CASSERAGGPGELFF
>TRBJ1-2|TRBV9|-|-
TGTGCCAGCAGCGTCCCCTCTGGCTACACCTTC
CASSVPSGYTF
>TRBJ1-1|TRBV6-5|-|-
TGTGCCAGCAGTTACCTTACAGTAAACACTGAAGCTTTCTTT
CASSYLTVNTEAFF
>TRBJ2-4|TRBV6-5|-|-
TGTGCCAGCAGTTACTCGGACAGCACCGATCGAAACATTCAGTACTTC
CASSYSDSTDRNIQYF
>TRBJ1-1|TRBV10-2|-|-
TGCGCCAGCAGTGAGACAGGTCAGATTCCTGAAGCTTTCTTT
CASSETGQIPEAFF
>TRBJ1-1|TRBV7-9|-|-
TGTGCCAGCAGCCCCAGCAGGCTGAACACTGAAGCTTTCTTT
CASSPSRLNTEAFF
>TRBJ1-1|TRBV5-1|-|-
TGCGCCAGCAGCTTTGGGGGGGCGAAAAACACTGAAGCTTTCTTT
CASSFGGAKNTEAFF
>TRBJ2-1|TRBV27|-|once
TGTGCCAGCAGTTTATCATCCGGGAACAATGAGCAGTTCTTC
CASSLSSGNNEQFF
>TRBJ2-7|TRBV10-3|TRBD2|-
TGTGCCATCAGTAGCGGGGGCCCCTACGAGCAGTACTTC
CAISSGGPYEQYF
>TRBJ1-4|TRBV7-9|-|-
TGTGCCAGCAGCTCCGACAGGAGTACAACTAATGAAAAACTGTTTTTT
CASSSDRSTTNEKLFF
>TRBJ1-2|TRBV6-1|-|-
TGTGCCAGCAGTGAAGCGGGCACCTATGGCTACACCTTC
CASSEAGTYGYTF
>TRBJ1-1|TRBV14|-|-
TGTGCCAGCAGCCAAGCAGGGCATGGGGCTTTCTTT
CASSQAGHGAFF
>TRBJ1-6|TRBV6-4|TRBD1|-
TGTGCCAGCAGTGAATACGGGACAGCGTATAATTCACCCCTCCACTTT
CASSEYGTAYNSPLHF
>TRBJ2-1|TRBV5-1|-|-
TGCGCCAGCAGCTTGGCAGGGGCTGATTACAATGAGCAGTTCTTC
CASSLAGADYNEQFF
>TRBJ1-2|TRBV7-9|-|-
TGTGCCAGCAGTTCTTCTAGCACCCAGGGCTACACCTTC
CASSSSSTQGYTF
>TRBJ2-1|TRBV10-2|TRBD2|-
TGCGCCAGCAGTGAGTCTCCTAGCGGGGAGTACAATGAGCAGTTCTTC
CASSESPSGEYNEQFF
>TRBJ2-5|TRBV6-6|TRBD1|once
TGTGCCAGCAGTAAGGGACAGAACCAAGAGACCCAGTACTTC
CASSKGQNQETQYF
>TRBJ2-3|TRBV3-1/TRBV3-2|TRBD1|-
TGTGCCAGCAGCGCCCGGACAGGGGGCGAGTTGGATTGGAATACGCAGTATTTT
CASSARTGGELDWNTQYF
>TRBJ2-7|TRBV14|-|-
TGTGCCAGCAGCCAAGATTCAGTGTCCTACGAGCAGTACTTC
CASSQDSVSYEQYF
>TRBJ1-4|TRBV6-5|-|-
TGTGCCAGCAGTTACGGGGGGGCTATCAATGAAAAACTGTTTTTT
CASSYGGAINEKLFF
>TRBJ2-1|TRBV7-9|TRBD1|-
TGTGCCAGCAGCTTAGGACAGGGGGCCTACAATGAGCAGTTCTTC
CASSLGQGAYNEQFF
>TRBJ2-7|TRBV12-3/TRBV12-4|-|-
TGTGCCAGCAGCCTAGGACAGATCTACGAGCAGTACTTC
CASSLGQIYEQYF
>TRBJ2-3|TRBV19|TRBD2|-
TGTGCCAGTAGCGGTCCCGGGGGGGCCCTAAGCACAGATACGCAGTATTTT
CASSGPGGALSTDTQYF
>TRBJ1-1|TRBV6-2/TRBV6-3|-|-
TGTGCCAGCAGTGACACGGTGCCCCTAGAAGCTTTCTTT
CASSDTVPLEAFF
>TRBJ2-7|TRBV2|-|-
TGTGCCAGCAGAGCCACAGCGGCCAGCAACGAGCAGTACTTC
CASRATAASNEQYF
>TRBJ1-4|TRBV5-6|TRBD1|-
TGTGCCAGCAGCCGGATCCACCCCGGGACAGGCTTCAATCGGGAAAAACTGTTTTTT
CASSRIHPGTGFNREKLFF
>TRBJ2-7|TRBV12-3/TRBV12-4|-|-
TGTGCCAGCAGTAACCAGATGTACGAGCAGTACTTC
CASSNQMYEQYF
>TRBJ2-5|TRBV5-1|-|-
TGCGCCAGCAGCTTGCGGGGTGGGCAAGAGACCCAGTACTTC
CASSLRGGQETQYF
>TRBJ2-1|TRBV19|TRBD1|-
TGTGCCAGTACCCCAGGGGGATCTTACAATGAGCAGTTCTTC
CASTPGGSYNEQFF
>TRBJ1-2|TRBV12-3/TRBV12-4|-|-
TGTGCCAGCAGTTCCCCCGATCGGGATGGCTACACCTTC
CASSSPDRDGYTF